The present T cell receptor beta chain was sequenced within a study of blood T cell repertoires in COVID-19. Study summary: Acute and convalescent COVID-19 samples came from the United States, Italy and Spain. Sample material is recorded as cDNA or gDNA derived from T cells, B-cell-depleted T cells, or PBMCs.

Authors' processing steps: Estimation of nucleated cell counts was performed using reference gene primer amplification. The repertoire was sequenced with immunoSEQ multiplex PCR; TCRdb's copy has only in-frame clones and lacks some. Clone size and the V and J calls come from that table; the DNA yielded D and trimming. This table holds fewer than 250,000 clones, 83% found once. Germline loops: CDR1 LGHNA, CDR2 YNFKEQ. The CDR3 has 16 residues. The junction had 2 bases not matched to a gene; V was cut back by 3 bases and J by 3 bases. The receptor's source is a woman between 40 and 50 years old with active or convalescent COVID-19. The genes are TRBV4-2 and TRBJ2-2; 12 bases fit TRBD2. Sequencing was performed on peripheral blood. CDR3 DNA sequence: TGTGCCAGCAGCCACGGGACTAGCGGGTACACCGGGGAGCTGTTTTTT. Residues: CASSHGTSGYTGELFF.